One sample yielded the 5 T cell receptor beta chains listed below, sequenced in a study of blood T cell repertoires in COVID-19 (dated by TCRdb to about 2020). The receptor library was made with the immunoSEQ multiplex PCR assay. TCRdb carries this immuneACCESS record with in-frame sequences only. Its versions omit some clonotypes, under half of them owing to an unresolved V gene in the studies checked, with the rest unexplained. Present in this sample are 200,000 to 300,000 clones, approximately 87% of which were seen just once. The ten top clones hold 8% to 9.5% of the sample. The sample comprised peripheral blood. The receptors derive from a human donor in a cohort sampled during active COVID-19.

The V and J genes are TRBV7-2 and TRBJ2-5; 8 nucleotides align to TRBD2. Per germline, CDR1 SGHTA and CDR2 FQGNSA. Trimming removed 6 bases from V and 5 bases from J; junction bases left unmatched: 5. This CDR3 is 13 amino acids long. For the CDR3, the DNA is TGTGCCAGCAGAAGGACTAGCTTGGAGACCCAGTACTTC. Protein sequence: CASRRTSLETQYF.

The chain joins TRBV6-1 to TRBJ1-6, with TRBD1 identical over 9 bases. The CDR3 loop spans 18 amino acids. Germline V gene sequence: CDR1 MNHNS, CDR2 SASEGT. With V trimmed by 4 bases and J by 10 bases, 17 bases remained unmatched. The CDR3 region is CASSAHTGTGRGDSPLHF. Written as DNA, the CDR3 is TGTGCCAGCAGTGCCCATACCGGGACAGGGAGAGGGGACTCACCCCTCCACTTT.

This clone appeared a single time. The chain joins TRBV15 to TRBJ2-1; 8 bases line up with TRBD1. V was clipped by 6 bases and J by 1 base; unmatched bases: 2. CDR1 is LNHNV, CDR2 YYDKDF, per germline (reference sequence). This CDR3 region has 14 residues. For the CDR3, the DNA is TGTGCCACCAGGCGGGACAGGTCCTACAATGAGCAGTTCTTC. Amino acids: CATRRDRSYNEQFF.

CDR3 in DNA: TGTGCCAGCAGCTTGACCGGACAAGGGAGGGAGACCCAGTACTTC. It yields the protein CASSLTGQGRETQYF. The rearrangement joins TRBV5-4 to TRBJ2-5; weak D call: TRBD2 (6 bases). This CDR3 spans 15 amino acids. Germline CDR1 and CDR2: SGHNT and YYREEE (reference sequence). V was cut by 1 base and J by 5 bases, with 15 bases left in between.

The chain has TRBV5-4 and TRBJ2-1; D possibly corresponds to TRBD2 (7 bases). V was clipped by 4 bases and J by 4 bases, with 21 bases between them. Germline loops: CDR1 SGHNT, CDR2 YYREEE (reference sequence). The CDR3 runs 17 residues. The CDR3 protein is CASSEGGGIQLYNEQFF. The DNA of the CDR3 is TGTGCCAGCAGCGAGGGAGGGGGAATCCAATTGTACAATGAGCAGTTCTTC.